These 17 T cell receptor beta chains came from one sample sequenced in a study of cytomegalovirus exposure and HLA in healthy donors. Clones were read by immunoSEQ multiplex PCR, and TCRdb kept only the in-frame ones, dropping some. The table includes about 150,000 clones, around 89% detected once. The sequencing sample was made of PBMCs. These receptors were taken from a man aged 18 to 30 in good health and CMV-seronegative.

The genes are TRBV6-5 and TRBJ2-2, with 10 bases fitting TRBD1. The CDR3 runs 13 residues. From germline, CDR1 is MNHEY and CDR2 SVGAGI. V gave up 10 bases and J gave up 7 bases; unmatched junction bases: 6. The CDR3 DNA sequence: TGTGCCACCACCGGGACAGGGGTCGGGGAGCTGTTTTTT. Its protein product is CATTGTGVGELFF.

This clone has a count of ten or more. The chain links TRBV6-1 to TRBJ1-5, with TRBD1 identical over 7 bases. The CDR3 has 13 residues. Trimming took 8 bases from V and 2 from J; bases not matched to a gene: 3. The germline gives CDR1 MNHNS, CDR2 SASEGT. CDR3 sequence: CASDREGNQPQHF. For the CDR3, the DNA is TGTGCCAGCGACAGGGAGGGCAATCAGCCCCAGCATTTT.

J is TRBJ1-6 and V is TRBV6-6; D gene uncertain. Deletions cut 4 bases from V and 7 bases from J, with 14 bases between. The CDR3 loop spans 15 amino acids. CDR1 and CDR2 from the germline V gene are MNHNY and SVGAGI (reference sequence). This CDR3 is CASSFARAENSPLHF. CDR3 in DNA: TGTGCCAGCAGTTTTGCTAGAGCAGAGAATTCACCCCTCCACTTT.

V gene TRBV29-1 combines with J gene TRBJ1-1, with 7 bases that match TRBD1. CDR3 size: 13 residues. The V and J ends lost 8 bases and 7 bases, in that order; junction bases with no gene match: 13. Germline V lookup: CDR1 SQVTM, CDR2 ANQGSEA. CDR3 nucleotides: TGCAGCCACCTGGACAGGCTGAGGGGTGAAGCTTTCTTT. It codes for CSHLDRLRGEAFF.

This clone occurred a few times. This sequence joins TRBV7-2 and TRBJ2-3; D is undetermined. The V end lost 4 bases, the J end lost 7 bases, and 12 bases lay between the germline ends. The CDR3 runs 13 residues. Germline V lookup: CDR1 SGHTA, CDR2 FQGNSA. Here the CDR3 reads CASSSLSLNTQYF. CDR3 DNA: TGTGCCAGCAGCTCACTTAGCCTGAATACGCAGTATTTT.

A single count supports this clone. This chain joins TRBV28 and TRBJ2-2; unclear D gene. This CDR3 is built from 13 residues. Germline V gene data show CDR1 as MDHEN and CDR2 as SYDVKM. Trimming left V 5 bases short and J 5 bases short, with 9 bases between. The CDR3 is CASSPVRTGELFF. The CDR3 DNA follows: TGTGCCAGCAGTCCGGTTCGTACCGGGGAGCTGTTTTTT.

The chain joins TRBV6-5 to TRBJ2-7; TRBD1 matches at 8 bases. The V segment lost 5 bases and the J segment 3 bases; nucleotides outside the gene matches: 6. This CDR3 contains 14 residues. Germline lookup yields CDR1 MNHEY and CDR2 SVGAGI. The CDR3 coding sequence is TGTGCCAGCAGTCACGGACAGGGTCGCTACGAGCAGTACGTC. Translated: CASSHGQGRYEQYV.

V usage is TRBV12-5 and J usage is TRBJ2-2; D is perhaps TRBD1 (6 bases). Trimming cost V 3 bases and J 2 bases, with 10 bases left between them. The CDR3 is 15 amino acids. Germline V gene data show CDR1 as LGHNT and CDR2 as FRNRAP. The CDR3 nucleotides read TGTGCTAGTGGTTTAGGGGACACCAACACCGGGGAGCTGTTTTTT. Its protein is CASGLGDTNTGELFF. The full variable domain, rest sourced from reference TRBV12-5 and TRBJ2-2, is DARVTQTPRHKVTEMGQEVTMRCQPILGHNTVFWYRQTMMQGLELLAYFRNRAPLDDSGMPKDRFSAEMPDATLATLKIQPSEPRDSAVYFCASGLGDTNTGELFFGEGSRLTVL.

V is TRBV19 and J is TRBJ1-2; 8 bases line up with TRBD1. This CDR3 comprises 13 residues. V was pared by 7 bases and J by 8 bases, with 9 bases of the junction left unmatched. Germline CDR1 and CDR2: LNHDA and SQIVND (reference sequence). CDR3 bases: TGTGCCAGTACCGCACAGGGGGTGCGGGGCTACACCTTC. Translation: CASTAQGVRGYTF.

The chain carries TRBV27 and TRBJ2-3, with 8 bases identical to TRBD2. The V segment lost 2 bases and the J segment 4 bases; nucleotides outside the gene matches: 2. CDR1 and CDR2 (germline): MNHEY, SMNVEV (reference sequence). The CDR3 runs 14 residues. The DNA for the CDR3 is TGTGCCAGCAGTTTAGTCGGGGGGGCAGATACGCAGTATTTT. Its translation is CASSLVGGADTQYF.

The V and J genes are TRBV4-1 and TRBJ2-1, with TRBD1 matching over 9 bases. This CDR3 comprises 16 residues. From germline, CDR1 is MGHRA and CDR2 YSYEKL. The V gene end was trimmed by 3 bases and the J gene end by 7 bases; junction bases not matched to a gene: 10. CDR3 bases: TGCGCCAGCAGCCATCCCTCCGGGACAGGGCCAAATGAGCAGTTCTTC. Translated: CASSHPSGTGPNEQFF.

The rearrangement uses TRBV2 and TRBJ2-2, with no clear D. Trimming stripped 0 bases from V and 7 bases from J, with 12 bases between. The CDR3 extends over 15 amino acids. Germline V gives CDR1 SNHLY, CDR2 FYNNEI. CDR3 bases: TGTGCCAGCAGTGAAGCGCATTCCCAGATCGGGGAGCTGTTTTTT. Translation gives CASSEAHSQIGELFF.

The V and J genes are TRBV11-2 and TRBJ2-1; D is undetermined. The CDR3 loop spans 16 amino acids. The ends were cut back, 1 base at V and 1 base at J, with 11 bases in the middle. Germline V CDR1 and CDR2: SGHAT, FQNNGV. The CDR3 DNA follows: TGTGCCAGCAGCTTAGGTAAGCTATCTTCCTACAATGAGCAGTTCTTC. This codes for CASSLGKLSSYNEQFF.

For the CDR3, the DNA is TGCGCCAGCAGCAGGGGTTCAGCGGGGAGGGAAGCTTTCTTT. This codes for CASSRGSAGREAFF. The chain joins TRBV5-1 to TRBJ1-1, with TRBD1 as a possible D gene (5 bases). CDR1 and CDR2 from the germline V gene are SGHRS and YFSETQ. V was pared by 4 bases and J by 8 bases, with 18 bases between. The CDR3 contains 14 residues.

The chain couples TRBV6-5 to TRBJ2-4, with TRBD2 matching over 7 bases. Germline V gene lookup returns CDR1 MNHEY and CDR2 SVGAGI. The CDR3 consists of 14 residues. V was clipped by 2 bases and J by 5 bases; unmatched bases: 3. CDR3: CASSYRGGENIQYF. CDR3 bases: TGTGCCAGCAGTTACAGGGGAGGGGAAAACATTCAGTACTTC.

J is TRBJ1-1 and V is TRBV6-5; the D gene is possibly TRBD1 (6 bases). CDR3 length: 15 residues. Trimming left V 5 bases short and J 3 bases short, with 16 bases between. Germline-derived CDR1 and CDR2 are MNHEY and SVGAGI. The chain's CDR3 is CASSKGGGAYTEAFF. In DNA, the CDR3 is TGTGCCAGCAGTAAAGGGGGGGGTGCGTACACTGAAGCTTTCTTT.

The chain is built from TRBV5-6 and TRBJ2-7, with 12 bases aligning to TRBD1. The CDR3 covers 17 residues. V shed 4 bases and J 3 bases; nucleotides not matched to a gene: 11. The germline V gene has CDR1 SGHDT and CDR2 YYEEEE. The chain's CDR3 is CASSTGTGGRILYEQYF. In DNA form, the CDR3 reads TGTGCCAGCAGCACCGGGACAGGGGGCCGAATCCTCTACGAGCAGTACTTC.